Shown below are 22 T cell receptor beta chains from a single sample sequenced in a study of blood T cell repertoires in COVID-19. TCRdb's copy holds only in-frame clones and misses some; the assay was immunoSEQ multiplex PCR. The table shows approximately 240,000 clones, with 80% to 85% occurring only once. Source material: peripheral blood. Every receptor here comes from a woman of 80 years or more with active or convalescent COVID-19.

Of note for this clone: The DNA is omitted, as the CDR3 cannot be located on it reliably, and the CDR3 follows TCRdb's listing. The rearrangement links TRBV15 to TRBJ2-5; TRBD2 was called by the table and not checked on the DNA. Germline V gene sequence: CDR1 LNHNV, CDR2 YYDKDF (reference sequence). The CDR3 is 16 amino acids long, termini counted. The CDR3 sequence is CATSSILAGWQETQYF.

The chain recombines TRBV28 with TRBJ2-3, with a possible D match to TRBD2 (7 bases). Trimming removed 8 bases from V and 8 bases from J, with 20 bases in between. CDR1 is MDHEN, CDR2 SYDVKM, per germline. This CDR3 contains 14 residues. The CDR3 nucleotides are TGTGCCAGCCTGGGGTCTCGGGGGGCAGGTACGCAGTATTTT. Translated: CASLGSRGAGTQYF.

This rearrangement joins TRBV7-9 to TRBJ2-3; 9 nucleotides match TRBD2. This CDR3 spans 16 amino acids. Germline loops: CDR1 SEHNR, CDR2 FQNEAQ (reference sequence). V lost 5 bases and J lost 2; bases outside the gene matches: 8. CDR3 in DNA: TGTGCCAGCAGCCGCACCCTAGCGGGGCACACAGATACGCAGTATTTT. Protein sequence: CASSRTLAGHTDTQYF.

The chain couples TRBV7-8 to TRBJ2-7; TRBD2 aligns across 8 bases. The CDR3 length is 17 residues. The J segment lost 0 bases and the V segment lost 4 bases, leaving 11 bases of the junction unmatched. Germline CDR1 SGHVS, CDR2 FQNEAQ. The CDR3 DNA is TGTGCCAGCAGCTACCCTTCCATAGCGGGGAGCTCCTACGAGCAGTACTTC. The encoded protein is CASSYPSIAGSSYEQYF.

The gene calls are TRBV7-9 and TRBJ2-7, with 9 bases lining up with TRBD2. This CDR3 has 15 amino acids. The germline V gene has CDR1 SEHNR and CDR2 FQNEAQ (reference sequence). V trimming: 3 bases; J trimming: 2 bases; junction bases outside the gene matches: 5. CDR3 in amino acids: CASSLGLAGTYEQYF. CDR3 bases: TGTGCCAGCAGCTTGGGACTAGCAGGGACCTACGAGCAGTACTTC.

J is TRBJ2-1 and V is TRBV30, with 12 bases aligning to TRBD2. CDR1 is GTSNPN and CDR2 is SVGIG in the germline V gene (reference sequence). The CDR3 runs 14 residues. Trimming at V came to 4 bases and at J to 5 bases, leaving 3 bases not matched to a gene. The CDR3 loop is CAWNGLAGNNEQFF. In DNA, the CDR3 is TGTGCCTGGAATGGACTAGCGGGAAACAATGAGCAGTTCTTC.

This chain connects TRBV6-1 to TRBJ1-5; TRBD1 aligns across 12 bases. CDR3 size: 17 residues. V lost 4 bases to trimming and J lost 4 bases; unmatched junction nucleotides: 8. CDR1 is MNHNS, CDR2 SASEGT, per germline. The DNA for the CDR3 is TGTGCCAGCAGTGGGGGGACAGGGGGCAATGGGAATCAGCCCCAGCATTTT. Its protein is CASSGGTGGNGNQPQHF.

This sequence joins TRBV30 and TRBJ2-7; D might be TRBD1 (6 bases). The CDR3 is made up of 14 amino acids. V was pared by 3 bases and J by 6 bases, with 18 bases between. The germline gives CDR1 GTSNPN, CDR2 SVGIG (reference sequence). This CDR3 reads CAWRDSNRVSEQYF. Written as DNA, the CDR3 is TGTGCCTGGAGAGATAGTAACAGGGTAAGCGAGCAGTACTTC.

The genes are TRBV23-1 and TRBJ1-5; a possible D gene is TRBD1 (5 bases). TRBV23-1 is noted as an ORF with a role that remains uncertain. This CDR3 spans 17 amino acids. The V gene lost 2 bases and the J gene lost 6 bases, with 20 bases spanning the gap. CDR3 residues: CASSQPPDLGGSQPQHF. In nucleotides, the CDR3 is TGCGCCAGCAGTCAACCCCCCGATTTGGGGGGAAGTCAGCCCCAGCATTTT.

This clone was observed a handful of times. The V gene is TRBV9, the J gene TRBJ2-7; TRBD2 aligns across 14 bases. Germline-derived CDR1 and CDR2 are SGDLS and YYNGEE. The CDR3 has 15 residues. The V gene end was trimmed by 0 bases and the J gene end by 4 bases; junction bases not matched to a gene: 0. The CDR3 reads CASSVGTSGRYEQYF. The CDR3 nucleotides are TGTGCCAGCAGCGTAGGGACTAGCGGGAGGTACGAGCAGTACTTC.

This chain uses TRBV3-1 (or the pseudogene TRBV3-2) with TRBJ1-1, with D possibly matching TRBD1 (5 bases). The CDR3 is made up of 15 amino acids. CDR1 LGHDT and CDR2 YNNKEL come from the germline V gene (reference sequence). V was clipped by 0 bases and J by 5 bases, with 13 bases between them. CDR3 bases: TGTGCCAGCAGCCAAGATCTAAGGGGAGGTACTGAAGCTTTCTTT. Its protein product is CASSQDLRGGTEAFF.

CDR3 amino acids: CASSVTTGSYGYTF. CDR3 DNA sequence: TGTGCCAGCAGTGTCACCACAGGAAGCTATGGCTACACCTTC. J is TRBJ1-2 and V is TRBV2; the D gene is possibly TRBD1 (5 bases). The CDR3 is 14 residues long. Trimming shortened V by 4 bases and J by 4 bases, and 13 bases separated the two germline ends. CDR1 is SNHLY and CDR2 is FYNNEI in the germline V gene.

This sequence joins TRBV9 and TRBJ2-7; 9 bases are a match to TRBD2. This CDR3 has 16 amino acids. Germline CDR1 and CDR2: SGDLS and YYNGEE. The V gene end was trimmed by 0 bases and the J gene end by 3 bases; junction bases not matched to a gene: 7. This CDR3 reads CASSVGRLADNYEQYF. The DNA of the CDR3 is TGTGCCAGCAGCGTAGGGAGACTAGCGGACAACTACGAGCAGTACTTC.

This sequence joins TRBV5-1 and TRBJ2-7, with 8 positions matching TRBD1. The CDR3 spans 15 residues. In germline, CDR1 is SGHRS, CDR2 YFSETQ. Unmatched junction bases numbered 5, after V lost 0 bases and J lost 3 bases. The CDR3 DNA is TGCGCCAGCAGCTTGGAAGCAGGGGGCTACTACGAGCAGTACTTC. This translates into CASSLEAGGYYEQYF.

The chain carries TRBV6-1 and TRBJ2-4; 7 nucleotides line up with TRBD2. J was trimmed by 6 bases and V by 3 bases; bases with no gene match: 2. The CDR3 totals 13 residues. Germline V gives CDR1 MNHNS, CDR2 SASEGT. As DNA, the CDR3 is TGTGCCAGCAGTGATGGGGGGGGAAACATTCAGTACTTC. Translating it yields CASSDGGGNIQYF.

The gene calls are TRBV5-4 and TRBJ2-5; tentatively, D is TRBD1 (5 bases). V was pared by 0 bases and J by 2 bases, with 11 bases between. The CDR3 contains 15 residues. CDR1 SGHNT and CDR2 YYREEE come from the germline V gene (reference sequence). The CDR3 loop is CASSLGGLWQETQYF. In DNA, the CDR3 is TGTGCCAGCAGCTTGGGGGGCTTATGGCAAGAGACCCAGTACTTC.

This chain uses TRBV6-5 with TRBJ1-2; TRBD1 is a possible D gene (5 bases). V lost 7 bases to trimming and J lost 0 bases, with 12 bases between them. This CDR3 is built from 14 residues. From germline, CDR1 is MNHEY and CDR2 SVGAGI. CDR3 protein: CASTKGAANYGYTF. The CDR3 DNA reads TGTGCCAGCACCAAAGGGGCAGCTAACTATGGCTACACCTTC.

V is TRBV5-4 and J is TRBJ2-7, with a tentative D call TRBD1 (5 bases). CDR3 length: 14 amino acids. Trimming removed 0 bases from V and 2 bases from J, with 9 bases in between. CDR1 is SGHNT, CDR2 YYREEE, per germline (reference sequence). DNA of the CDR3: TGTGCCAGCAGCTTGGACAGGACGACCTACGAGCAGTACTTC. This translates into CASSLDRTTYEQYF.

This chain joins TRBV5-4 and TRBJ1-1; TRBD1 matches 9 bases. This CDR3 is 18 amino acids long. Germline V gives CDR1 SGHNT, CDR2 YYREEE (reference sequence). CDR3 sequence (DNA): TGTGCGATGTCAGCAGGGGGCCCAAACAGGGGGCGGAACACTGAAGCTTTCTTT. Amino acid sequence: CAMSAGGPNRGRNTEAFF.

The chain is built from TRBV10-3 and TRBJ2-3; TRBD1 aligns across 7 bases. V was clipped by 6 bases and J by 4 bases; unmatched bases: 7. Germline V gives CDR1 ENHRY, CDR2 SYGVKD. This CDR3 is 14 amino acids long. The CDR3 region is CAISLGGGSDTQYF. The CDR3 DNA follows: TGTGCCATCAGCCTAGGGGGCGGGTCAGATACGCAGTATTTT.

The rearrangement joins TRBV10-3 to TRBJ1-2, with 8 bases fitting TRBD1. CDR3 size: 16 residues. V lost 2 bases to trimming and J lost 6 bases; unmatched junction nucleotides: 11. The germline CDR1 and CDR2 sequences are ENHRY and SYGVKD. The CDR3 reads CAISEPVRSDRDGYTF. CDR3 nucleotides: TGTGCCATCAGTGAGCCGGTAAGGTCGGACAGGGATGGCTACACCTTC.

The chain carries TRBV5-1 and TRBJ1-2, with D possibly matching TRBD1 (6 bases). This CDR3 is built from 13 residues. Trimming took off 5 bases at V and 8 bases at J, with 16 bases between the two ends. CDR1 is SGHRS and CDR2 is YFSETQ in the germline V gene. CDR3 loop: CASSIRTEEGYTF. For the CDR3, the DNA is TGCGCCAGCAGTATAAGGACAGAGGAAGGCTACACCTTC.